Below are 30 T cell receptor beta chains sequenced from a single sample in a study of T cell responses to AZD1222 COVID-19 vaccine. This table comes from immunoSEQ multiplex PCR, and its TCRdb copy is limited to in-frame clones, with some not included. The sample lists 70,000 to 95,000 clones, roughly 84% occurring once. The sequencing used peripheral blood, collected 28 days after the second AZD1222 dose. All receptors come from an adult who received the AZD1222 COVID-19 vaccine.

The chain uses TRBV7-9 and TRBJ2-7; possibly TRBD2 for D (6 bases). Germline loops: CDR1 SEHNR, CDR2 FQNEAQ (reference sequence). The length of the CDR3 is 16 residues. The germline V and J ends were trimmed by 5 bases and 2 bases, with 19 bases remaining between them. The CDR3 spells CASSPMLGTGTYEQYF. The DNA of the CDR3 is TGTGCCAGCAGCCCCATGCTCGGGACTGGAACCTACGAGCAGTACTTC.

The chain is built from TRBV28 and TRBJ1-1; a weak D match, TRBD1 (6 bases). The CDR3 is 16 residues long. V shed 6 bases and J shed 5 bases, with 22 bases lying between them. The germline gives CDR1 MDHEN, CDR2 SYDVKM. The CDR3 bases are TGTGCCAGCAGCTGGGGGGCAGGGGATGCTTGGACTGAAGCTTTCTTT. Translating it yields CASSWGAGDAWTEAFF.

This clone was counted a single time. This sequence joins TRBV6-5 and TRBJ1-5; a possible D gene is TRBD1 (6 bases). Trimming cost V 6 bases and J 3 bases, with 12 bases left between them. The CDR3 contains 14 residues. From germline, CDR1 is MNHEY and CDR2 SVGAGI. The CDR3 loop reads CASSPGQINQPQHF. The CDR3 DNA follows: TGTGCCAGCAGCCCCGGACAGATCAATCAGCCCCAGCATTTT.

The V and J genes are TRBV5-6 and TRBJ1-4, with 7 bases lining up with TRBD1. Germline CDR1 reads SGHDT; CDR2 reads YYEEEE. The CDR3 runs to 14 residues. The V and J ends lost 3 bases and 6 bases, in that order; junction bases with no gene match: 5. CDR3: CASSWDRGDEKLFF. The CDR3 DNA reads TGTGCCAGCAGCTGGGACAGAGGCGATGAAAAACTGTTTTTT.

The rearrangement links TRBV30 to TRBJ2-4, with TRBD2 identical over 10 bases. Germline V lookup: CDR1 GTSNPN, CDR2 SVGIG (reference sequence). J gave up 7 bases and V 5 bases, and 5 bases lay outside the gene matches. The CDR3 runs to 13 residues. The CDR3 loop reads CAWESGGANIQYF. The CDR3 DNA is TGTGCCTGGGAAAGCGGGGGGGCGAACATTCAGTACTTC. Using reference TRBV30 and TRBJ2-4 for the parts outside the CDR3, the full variable domain is SQTIHQWPATLVQPVGSPLSLECTVEGTSNPNLYWYRQAAGRGLQLLFYSVGIGQISSEVPQNLSASRPQDRQFILSSKKLLLSDSGFYLCAWESGGANIQYFGAGTRLSVL.

This chain links TRBV28 with TRBJ1-2, with 8 nucleotides matching TRBD1. Germline assignment: CDR1 MDHEN and CDR2 SYDVKM. This CDR3 has 16 amino acids. The V and J ends lost 7 bases and 5 bases, in that order; junction bases with no gene match: 15. The CDR3 DNA reads as TGTGCCAGCATCAACCCCCCCGGGACAGGAGTTTATGGCTACACCTTC. It specifies CASINPPGTGVYGYTF.

V usage is TRBV11-3 and J usage is TRBJ2-1; D might be TRBD2 (6 bases). V was pared by 5 bases and J by 12 bases, with 20 bases between. This CDR3 is 14 amino acids long. CDR1 is SGHNT, CDR2 YENEEA, per germline. Here the CDR3 reads CASSPPGDLGRQFF. In DNA form, the CDR3 reads TGTGCCAGCAGCCCCCCGGGTGACCTCGGGAGGCAGTTCTTC.

The chain recombines TRBV7-9 with TRBJ1-2, with 10 bases that match TRBD1. Losses at the gene ends were 6 bases for V and 4 bases for J; bases not matched to a gene: 8. This CDR3 contains 15 residues. Germline loops: CDR1 SEHNR, CDR2 FQNEAQ (reference sequence). This CDR3 reads CASSQQDRGSYGYTF. The DNA of the CDR3 is TGTGCCAGCAGTCAACAGGACAGGGGGAGCTATGGCTACACCTTC. The full variable domain, its missing parts supplied by reference TRBV7-9 and TRBJ1-2, is DTGVSQNPRHKITKRGQNVTFRCDPISEHNRLYWYRQTLGQGPEFLTYFQNEAQLEKSRLLSDRFSAERPKGSFSTLEIQRTEQGDSAMYLCASSQQDRGSYGYTFGSGTRLTVV.

The J gene is TRBJ2-1, the V gene TRBV9; no definite D call. The V and J ends lost 4 bases and 4 bases respectively, with 12 bases between them. In germline, CDR1 is SGDLS, CDR2 YYNGEE. This CDR3 is 14 amino acids long. The CDR3 is CASSPSWQYNEQFF. The CDR3, as DNA: TGTGCCAGCAGCCCCTCTTGGCAATACAATGAGCAGTTCTTC.

The chain joins TRBV7-4 to TRBJ2-1; the D is unclear. V gave up 1 base and J gave up 3 bases, with 10 bases separating them. Germline V gene data show CDR1 as SGHVT and CDR2 as SQSDAQ. CDR3 size: 15 residues. The CDR3: CASSLVVARYNEQFF. The DNA of the CDR3 is TGTGCCAGCAGCTTAGTGGTAGCTCGCTACAATGAGCAGTTCTTC.

This chain joins TRBV7-9 and TRBJ2-7, with D tentatively TRBD2 (5 bases). CDR3 length: 14 amino acids. Germline CDR1 SEHNR, CDR2 FQNEAQ (reference sequence). Trimming removed 5 bases at V and 7 bases at J, with 18 bases between. This chain's CDR3 is CASSLLAAVREQYF. The DNA for the CDR3 is TGTGCCAGCAGCCTCCTAGCCGCCGTAAGGGAGCAGTACTTC.

The rearrangement joins TRBV28 to TRBJ2-7; possible D gene TRBD2, 5 bases. Germline-derived CDR1 and CDR2 are MDHEN and SYDVKM. The CDR3 is 14 residues long. With 7 bases removed from V and 3 bases from J, the gap between germline ends came to 16 bases. The CDR3 loop reads CASTQDFSRYEQYF. The CDR3 coding sequence is TGTGCCAGCACCCAGGACTTTTCCCGCTACGAGCAGTACTTC. Complete variable domain (other parts from reference TRBV28 and TRBJ2-7): DVKVTQSSRYLVKRTGEKVFLECVQDMDHENMFWYRQDPGLGLRLIYFSYDVKMKEKGDIPEGYSVSREKKERFSLILESASTNQTSMYLCASTQDFSRYEQYFGPGTRLTVT.

V and J are TRBV6-5 and TRBJ2-1; 11 bases align to TRBD2. V trimming: 1 base; J trimming: 6 bases; junction bases outside the gene matches: 5. The CDR3 is made up of 16 amino acids. The germline gives CDR1 MNHEY, CDR2 SVGAGI. The CDR3 sequence: CASSYLASGRTNEQFF. CDR3 DNA sequence: TGTGCCAGCAGTTACTTGGCTAGCGGGAGGACCAATGAGCAGTTCTTC.

The genes are TRBV24-1 and TRBJ2-7, with TRBD2 matching over 9 bases. The CDR3 sequence is 21 residues long. Germline V gene sequence: CDR1 KGHDR, CDR2 SFDVKD. V dropped 1 base and J dropped 3; count of bases not matched to a gene: 21. The CDR3 bases are TGTGCCACCAGTGATTTTTCCCCTCCGGCTTTCATAGCGGGAGAGGTCTACGAGCAGTACTTC. Its translation is CATSDFSPPAFIAGEVYEQYF.

This clone occurred once. The chain carries TRBV5-1 and TRBJ1-5; D is possibly TRBD1 (5 bases). This CDR3 contains 15 residues. Trimming pared 4 bases from V and 1 base from J, leaving 12 bases between. CDR1 is SGHRS, CDR2 YFSETQ, per germline. CDR3: CASSAGTVSNQPQHF. The CDR3 DNA is TGCGCCAGCAGCGCCGGGACGGTAAGCAATCAGCCCCAGCATTTT.

This chain links TRBV28 with TRBJ1-1; D remains unclear. V lost 3 bases and J 0 bases, leaving 2 bases between the germline ends. Germline V gene sequence: CDR1 MDHEN, CDR2 SYDVKM. There are 12 residues in the CDR3. CDR3 sequence reads: CASSFLNTEAFF. Here the CDR3 DNA reads TGTGCCAGCAGTTTTTTGAACACTGAAGCTTTCTTT.

In this sample, this clone turned up a few times. The chain carries TRBV4-3 and TRBJ2-5; 11 nucleotides agree with TRBD1. Unmatched junction bases numbered 9, after V lost 4 bases and J lost 5 bases. This CDR3 is 16 amino acids long. CDR1 is LGHNA, CDR2 YSLEER, per germline. The CDR3 reads CASSPERTGGSETQYF. The CDR3 DNA sequence: TGCGCCAGCAGCCCAGAGAGGACAGGGGGCTCGGAGACCCAGTACTTC.

This chain connects TRBV19 to TRBJ2-7; D perhaps matches TRBD1 (6 bases). Trimming took 0 bases from V and 6 from J, leaving 9 bases between them. The germline V gene has CDR1 LNHDA and CDR2 SQIVND (reference sequence). The CDR3 contains 13 residues. The CDR3 bases are TGTGCCAGTAGTATAGATTACAGGGCCGAGCAGTACTTC. Its translation: CASSIDYRAEQYF.

The genes are TRBV3-1 (or the pseudogene TRBV3-2) and TRBJ2-4; 9 positions match TRBD1. V lost 0 bases and J lost 1; bases outside the gene matches: 13. Germline CDR1 LGHDT, CDR2 YNNKEL (reference sequence). This CDR3 comprises 20 residues. DNA of the CDR3: TGTGCCAGCAGCCAAGATTCCCCTACACAGGGGGCAGGGGCCAAAAACATTCAGTACTTC. Amino acid sequence: CASSQDSPTQGAGAKNIQYF.

The V gene is TRBV6-5, the J gene TRBJ2-4, with TRBD2 identical over 7 bases. V shed 5 bases, J shed 1 base, and the junction held 5 bases outside the gene matches. Germline V gene data show CDR1 as MNHEY and CDR2 as SVGAGI. The CDR3 is 15 amino acids. CDR3 amino acids: CASSLTGGAKNIQYF. CDR3 sequence (DNA): TGTGCCAGCAGTCTGACCGGGGGGGCCAAAAACATTCAGTACTTC.

The rearrangement joins TRBV30 to TRBJ2-5; D gene unclear. V gave up 3 bases and J gave up 7 bases, with 9 bases separating them. The CDR3 runs 11 residues. Germline values: CDR1 GTSNPN, CDR2 SVGIG (reference sequence). Here the CDR3 reads CAWSNVGTQYF. Written as DNA, the CDR3 is TGTGCCTGGAGCAACGTGGGGACCCAGTACTTC.

The CDR3 DNA reads as TGTGCCAGCAGTTGGACCGGGACAGGGGCCGCCTACGAGCAGTACTTC. It encodes CASSWTGTGAAYEQYF. This rearrangement joins TRBV27 to TRBJ2-7, with 10 nucleotides matching TRBD1. V was clipped by 4 bases and J by 2 bases; unmatched bases: 8. The CDR3 is 16 residues long. Germline V gives CDR1 MNHEY, CDR2 SMNVEV (reference sequence).

Comments on this clone: Other DNA sequences in this sample translate to the same CDR3. The CDR3 nucleotides are TGTGCCAGCAGGCTCTCTGGAAACACCATATATTTT. Translation: CASRLSGNTIYF. V is TRBV12-3 or TRBV12-4 and J is TRBJ1-3, with no clear D. Deletions cut 6 bases from V and 0 bases from J, with 3 bases between. This CDR3 has 12 amino acids.

The J gene is TRBJ2-7, the V gene TRBV18, with 9 bases identical to TRBD1. V was pared by 4 bases and J by 5 bases, with 9 bases of the junction left unmatched. This CDR3 contains 15 residues. Germline CDR1 KGHSH, CDR2 LQKENI. The CDR3 DNA is TGTGCCAGCTCACTACAGGGGGCGAAAGAGGACGAGCAGTACTTC. This translates into CASSLQGAKEDEQYF.

CDR3 coding DNA: TGTGCCACCCGACAGGCTACTAATGAAAAACTGTTTTTT. It is translated as CATRQATNEKLFF. This chain links TRBV19 with TRBJ1-4, with D possibly matching TRBD1 (6 bases). Trimming stripped 10 bases from V and 2 bases from J, with 11 bases between. The germline gives CDR1 LNHDA, CDR2 SQIVND (reference sequence). The length of the CDR3 is 13 residues.

The chain recombines TRBV18 with TRBJ1-2, with 8 bases aligning to TRBD1. CDR1 is KGHSH and CDR2 is LQKENI in the germline V gene. Losses at the gene ends were 3 bases for V and 8 bases for J; bases not matched to a gene: 11. The CDR3 is 15 residues long. CDR3 bases: TGTGCCAGCTCACCGACCCCGACAGGGGCGGAGGGCTACACCTTC. Its protein is CASSPTPTGAEGYTF.

This clone was counted only a few times. V is TRBV12-3 or TRBV12-4 and J is TRBJ2-5; no definite D call. This CDR3 region has 13 residues. Trimming pared 3 bases from V and 2 bases from J, leaving 7 bases between. The DNA for the CDR3 is TGTGCCAGCAGTTTCTCCAGTCAAGAGACCCAGTACTTC. This sequence encodes CASSFSSQETQYF.

The chain recombines TRBV28 with TRBJ1-4; unclear D gene. Deletions cut 1 base from V and 6 bases from J, with 15 bases between. This CDR3 has 16 amino acids. Germline lookup yields CDR1 MDHEN and CDR2 SYDVKM. The CDR3 sequence: CASSLSAGMLDEKLFF. In nucleotides, the CDR3 is TGTGCCAGCAGTTTATCCGCGGGTATGTTGGATGAAAAACTGTTTTTT.

This clone has more than one count but fewer than ten. The rearrangement joins TRBV19 to TRBJ2-1; D gene ambiguous. Per germline, CDR1 LNHDA and CDR2 SQIVND (reference sequence). The V end lost 6 bases, the J end lost 1 base, and 13 bases lay between the germline ends. The CDR3 loop spans 15 amino acids. Written as DNA, the CDR3 is TGTGCCAGTAGACATCGACTTGGGTCCTACAATGAGCAGTTCTTC. This codes for CASRHRLGSYNEQFF.

The V and J genes are TRBV5-1 and TRBJ2-1, with TRBD2 identical over 8 bases. The CDR3 has 15 residues. V shed 5 bases, J shed 9 bases, and the junction held 13 bases outside the gene matches. Germline V CDR1 and CDR2: SGHRS, YFSETQ. CDR3 sequence: CASRLGVAGSFEQFF. The CDR3 bases are TGCGCCAGCAGGCTTGGGGTAGCGGGATCCTTTGAGCAGTTCTTC.